This T cell receptor (beta chain) was found in a study of cytomegalovirus exposure and HLA in healthy donors. Primers included in the PCR were 60 Vbeta and 13 Jbeta primers. Some clones are missing from TCRdb's copy, which holds only in-frame ones; the method was immunoSEQ multiplex PCR. The table lists about 170,000 clones, about 78% of them singletons. The CDR3 consists of 14 residues. In germline, CDR1 is MNHEY, CDR2 SMNVEV (reference sequence). Trimming pared 2 bases from V and 6 bases from J, leaving 14 bases between. Material: PBMCs. The gene calls are TRBV27 and TRBJ2-7; perhaps TRBD1 as D (5 bases). This TCR was sampled from a woman aged 45-60 years in good health and CMV-seropositive. CDR3 nucleotides: TGTGCCAGCAGTTTAGGGGCAGTGATCTCCGAGCAGTACTTC. Translation: CASSLGAVISEQYF.